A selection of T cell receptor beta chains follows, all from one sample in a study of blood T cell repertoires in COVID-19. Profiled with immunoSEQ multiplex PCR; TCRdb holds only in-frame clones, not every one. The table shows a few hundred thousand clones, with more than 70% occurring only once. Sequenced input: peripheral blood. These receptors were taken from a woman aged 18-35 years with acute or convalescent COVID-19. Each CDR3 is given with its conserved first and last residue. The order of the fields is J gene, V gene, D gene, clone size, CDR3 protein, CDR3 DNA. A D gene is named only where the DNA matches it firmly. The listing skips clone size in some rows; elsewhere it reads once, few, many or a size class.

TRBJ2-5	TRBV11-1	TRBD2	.	CASSEGLAVRQETQYF	TGTGCCAGCAGCGAGGGACTAGCGGTACGTCAAGAGACCCAGTACTTC
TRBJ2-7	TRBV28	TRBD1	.	CASRTGGLYEQYF	TGTGCCAGCAGGACAGGGGGCCTCTACGAGCAGTACTTC
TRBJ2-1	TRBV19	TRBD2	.	CASSLAGLAGSSYNEQFF	TGTGCCAGTAGTCTTGCCGGACTAGCGGGGAGCTCCTACAATGAGCAGTTCTTC
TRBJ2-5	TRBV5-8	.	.	CASSLDGRETQYF	TGTGCCAGCAGCTTGGACGGTAGAGAGACCCAGTACTTC
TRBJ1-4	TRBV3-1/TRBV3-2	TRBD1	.	CASSPRDSGGKLFF	TGTGCCAGCAGCCCCCGGGACAGTGGGGGAAAACTGTTTTTT
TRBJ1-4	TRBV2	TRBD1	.	CASNSLSAGQLFF	TGTGCCAGCAATTCCCTTTCCGCGGGACAGCTGTTTTTT
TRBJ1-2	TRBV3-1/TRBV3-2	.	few	CASSQGYRTRTNYGYTF	TGTGCCAGCAGCCAAGGGTACAGAACTAGGACTAACTATGGCTACACCTTC
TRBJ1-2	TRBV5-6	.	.	CASSRQLNYGYTF	TGTGCCAGCAGTAGACAGTTAAACTATGGCTACACCTTC
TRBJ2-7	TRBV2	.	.	CASSEAGPGGDEQYF	TGTGCCAGCAGTGAAGCAGGCCCCGGCGGCGACGAGCAGTACTTC
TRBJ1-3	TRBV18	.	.	CASSPFEGLSGNTIYF	TGTGCCAGCTCACCATTCGAGGGCCTCTCTGGAAACACCATATATTTT
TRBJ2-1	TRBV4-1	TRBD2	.	CASSQALAGISYNEQFF	TGCGCCAGCAGCCAAGCCCTAGCGGGTATCTCCTACAATGAGCAGTTCTTC
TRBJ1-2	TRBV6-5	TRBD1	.	CASSPRTGDGYTF	TGTGCCAGCAGTCCTCGGACAGGGGACGGCTACACCTTC
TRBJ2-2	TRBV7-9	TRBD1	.	CACKGGQTFRTNTGELFF	TGTGCCTGTAAAGGGGGACAGACGTTCCGAACGAACACCGGGGAGCTGTTTTTT
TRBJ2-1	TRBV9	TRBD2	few	CASSVAGLAGQSFSYNEQFF	TGTGCCAGCAGCGTAGCCGGACTAGCGGGCCAATCCTTCTCCTACAATGAGCAGTTCTTC
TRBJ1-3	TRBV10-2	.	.	CASIEGGFPYSGNTIYF	TGCGCCAGCATCGAGGGAGGGTTTCCCTACTCTGGAAACACCATATATTTT
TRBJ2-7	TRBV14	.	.	CASSQAVFRDDYEQYF	TGTGCCAGCAGCCAGGCGGTTTTCCGGGATGACTACGAGCAGTACTTC
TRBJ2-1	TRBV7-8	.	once	CASSLVMGLPWNEQFF	TGTGCCAGCAGCTTAGTCATGGGGCTACCTTGGAATGAGCAGTTCTTC
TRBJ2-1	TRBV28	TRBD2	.	CASSLGASGVWDEQFF	TGTGCCAGCAGCTTAGGAGCTAGCGGCGTGTGGGATGAGCAGTTCTTC
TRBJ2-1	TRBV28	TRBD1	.	CATTQGGEGEQFF	TGTGCCACAACCCAAGGGGGCGAGGGTGAGCAGTTCTTC
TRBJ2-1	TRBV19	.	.	CASSISRAGRSYNEQFF	TGTGCCAGTAGTATAAGTCGGGCGGGACGATCCTACAATGAGCAGTTCTTC